This TCR beta chain was sequenced in a study of cytomegalovirus exposure and HLA in healthy donors. PCR primers comprised 60 Vbeta and 13 Jbeta primers. TCRdb keeps only in-frame clones here, not all; method: immunoSEQ multiplex PCR. Among 200,000 or so clones listed, roughly three quarters were seen once. The CDR3 runs to 13 residues. The V segment lost 4 bases and the J segment 7 bases; nucleotides outside the gene matches: 4. Germline CDR1 and CDR2: SGHTS and YDEGEE. This chain uses TRBV5-8 with TRBJ1-5; 8 bases map to TRBD1. The sequence came from a male donor in good health and CMV-seropositive. Sequenced input: PBMCs. CDR3 nucleotide sequence: TGTGCCAGCAGCCCGGACAGGGTCCAGCCCCAGCATTTT. It encodes CASSPDRVQPQHF. The full variable domain, in which reference TRBV5-8 and TRBJ1-5 provide the parts outside the CDR3, is EAGVTQSPTHLIKTRGQQATLRCSPISGHTSVYWYQQALGLGLQFLLWYDEGEERNRGNFPPRFSGRQFPNYSSELNVNALELEDSALYLCASSPDRVQPQHFGDGTRLSIL.